This TCR beta chain comes out of a study of T cells in Graves' hyperthyroidism and ophthalmopathy. The source material, RNA transcripts, was used to amplify TCR beta CDR3 regions. The HTBI primer set served for first-round RT-PCR of the TCR CDR3. TCRdb independently ran MiXCR on the multiplex PCR reads; one entry per CDR3 protein. The sample shows about 110,000 distinct CDR3 sequences, roughly 15% of them seen only once. This CDR3 contains 14 residues. CDR1 is MGHRA, CDR2 YSYEKL, per germline. After removal of 10 bases from V and 4 bases from J, the junction contained 7 bases not matched to a gene. Over 18 months, lack of ophthalmopathy progression marked Graves' hyperthyroidism as stable. The diagnoses drew upon clinical symptoms, serum thyroxine and TRAb, thyroid ultrasound and orbital computed tomography.

This sequence was found in a woman in her forties or fifties with Graves' hyperthyroidism. Sample: blood. The chain recombines TRBV4-1 with TRBJ1-5; 10 bases fit TRBD1. The DNA of the CDR3 is TGCGCCACCGGGACAGGGGTACAAAATCAGCCCCAGCATTTT. This codes for CATGTGVQNQPQHF.